Presented here are 8 T cell receptor beta chains from one specimen sequenced in a study of cytomegalovirus exposure and HLA in healthy donors. Use of 60 Vbeta and 13 Jbeta primers characterized the PCR. This table comes from immunoSEQ multiplex PCR, and its TCRdb copy is limited to in-frame clones, with some not included. Here the sample spans approximately 170,000 clones, about 64% being singletons. The sample taken for sequencing was PBMCs. Source of these receptors: a man between 45 and 60 years old in good health and CMV-seronegative.

This chain links TRBV6-1 with TRBJ1-2, with TRBD1 matching 8 bases. This CDR3 comprises 19 residues. Trimming removed 2 bases from V and 4 bases from J; junction bases left unmatched: 18. Per germline, CDR1 MNHNS and CDR2 SASEGT. CDR3 residues: CASSEPPGGQGYRFYGYTF. CDR3 sequence (DNA): TGTGCCAGCAGTGAACCACCAGGGGGCCAGGGGTACCGATTCTATGGCTACACCTTC.

The rearrangement links TRBV9 to TRBJ2-4; 9 bases match TRBD1. Germline trimming cut 4 bases from V and 8 bases from J; bases unmatched to any gene: 16. CDR3 size: 17 residues. Germline assignment: CDR1 SGDLS and CDR2 YYNGEE. The CDR3 DNA reads TGTGCCAGCAGCCGCAAACTTCATAGGGACAGGGAGGACATTCAGTACTTC. Translating it yields CASSRKLHRDREDIQYF.

This clone was seen a few times. This rearrangement joins TRBV7-2 to TRBJ2-3; 7 bases are a match to TRBD1. The CDR3 totals 15 residues. V was clipped by 3 bases and J by 4 bases; unmatched bases: 7. The germline CDR1 and CDR2 sequences are SGHTA and FQGNSA. In DNA form, the CDR3 reads TGTGCCAGCAGCTTCGGGGACAGACAAGCAGATACGCAGTATTTT. This sequence encodes CASSFGDRQADTQYF.

The chain uses TRBV9 and TRBJ2-3; 8 nucleotides agree with TRBD2. Germline V gene lookup returns CDR1 SGDLS and CDR2 YYNGEE. The CDR3 runs to 16 residues. The V and J ends lost 1 base and 4 bases, in that order; junction bases with no gene match: 8. DNA for the CDR3: TGTGCCAGCAGCGTAAAATGGGCGGGGGGCGCAGATACGCAGTATTTT. Its translation is CASSVKWAGGADTQYF.

The V call is TRBV6-5, the J call TRBJ1-1; no reliable D call. Germline V lookup: CDR1 MNHEY, CDR2 SVGAGI. The CDR3 sequence is 15 residues long. The V end was cut by 0 bases, the J end by 4 bases, with 12 bases between. The CDR3 nucleotides read TGTGCCAGCAGTTACTCGAACACCCGAGGCACTGAAGCTTTCTTT. It yields the protein CASSYSNTRGTEAFF.

Worth noting for this clone: The sample holds other DNA sequences that translate to the same CDR3. The chain joins TRBV7-9 to TRBJ2-5, with a weak D call TRBD2 (7 bases). Deletions cut 0 bases from V and 5 bases from J, with 10 bases between. Germline V gene lookup returns CDR1 SEHNR and CDR2 FQNEAQ (reference sequence). The length of the CDR3 is 14 residues. The chain's CDR3 is CASSLAGGQETQYF. CDR3 DNA: TGTGCCAGCAGCTTAGCGGGGGGGCAGGAGACCCAGTACTTC. Supplemented by reference TRBV7-9 and TRBJ2-5, the full variable domain reads DTGVSQNPRHKITKRGQNVTFRCDPISEHNRLYWYRQTLGQGPEFLTYFQNEAQLEKSRLLSDRFSAERPKGSFSTLEIQRTEQGDSAMYLCASSLAGGQETQYFGPGTRLLVL.

The CDR3 bases are TGTGCCAGCAGCCAAGCTCAGGGGGGTTCGTACAATGAGCAGTTCTTC. It yields the protein CASSQAQGGSYNEQFF. The chain recombines TRBV4-2 with TRBJ2-1, with a weak D call TRBD1 (7 bases). Trimming removed 1 base from V and 4 bases from J, with 14 bases in between. Germline CDR1 and CDR2: LGHNA and YNFKEQ. CDR3 length equals 16 residues.

The table lists this clone with a count of one. The chain couples TRBV14 to TRBJ1-2, with TRBD1 as a possible D gene (5 bases). V dropped 2 bases and J dropped 4 bases, with 17 bases sitting between them. CDR1 is SGHDN and CDR2 is FVKESK in the germline V gene. This CDR3 region has 16 residues. DNA for the CDR3: TGTGCCAGCAGCCAAAGAAGGCCCCGGGGGGGCTATGGCTACACCTTC. This gives the protein CASSQRRPRGGYGYTF.